This TCR beta chain was identified in a study of cytomegalovirus exposure and HLA in healthy donors. The study ran its PCR with 60 Vbeta and 13 Jbeta primers. Assay: immunoSEQ multiplex PCR; the TCRdb copy retains only in-frame clones and omits some. The repertoire includes 150,000 to 200,000 clones, about 72% of them detected once, and approximately 2.3% sits in the top ten. This CDR3 has 15 residues. J lost 2 bases, V lost 5 bases, and 6 bases had no gene match. CDR1 and CDR2 from the germline V gene are SEHNR and FQNEAQ (reference sequence). The TCR originated in a man aged 45-60 years in good health and CMV-seropositive. This chain links TRBV7-9 with TRBJ2-3, with 8 bases lining up with TRBD1. The sequenced sample was PBMCs. Here the CDR3 reads CASSQRTGFTDTQYF. The CDR3 DNA reads as TGTGCCAGCAGCCAGAGGACAGGGTTCACAGATACGCAGTATTTT.